This T cell receptor beta chain was found in a study of T cell responses to AZD1222 COVID-19 vaccine. Findings of the study overall: Targets within unmutated variant regions were reportedly found for nearly half of spike-specific TCRs. Two AZD1222 administrations were followed by greater Spike-specific TCR breadth and depth.

Of note for this clone: Its antigen is as yet unknown.

The data were produced by immunoSEQ multiplex PCR, yet TCRdb's version contains in-frame clones alone and is incomplete. The profile shows 75,000 to 100,000 clones, 70% to 90% of them singletons. Trimming removed 3 bases from V and 0 bases from J, with 11 bases in between. The CDR3 consists of 15 residues. Germline V gene lookup returns CDR1 LNHDA and CDR2 SQIVND (reference sequence). This chain links TRBV19 with TRBJ1-2; no clear D. The TCR sequence derives from an adult in good health. The sequenced sample was peripheral blood, obtained on day 0 of AZD1222 vaccination. The CDR3 region is CASSMSGTTNYGYTF. For the CDR3, the DNA is TGTGCCAGTAGTATGTCCGGCACCACTAACTATGGCTACACCTTC. Full variable domain (outside the CDR3, taken from reference TRBV19 and TRBJ1-2): DGGITQSPKYLFRKEGQNVTLSCEQNLNHDAMYWYRQDPGQGLRLIYYSQIVNDFQKGDIAEGYSVSREKKESFPLTVTSAQKNPTAFYLCASSMSGTTNYGYTFGSGTRLTVV.